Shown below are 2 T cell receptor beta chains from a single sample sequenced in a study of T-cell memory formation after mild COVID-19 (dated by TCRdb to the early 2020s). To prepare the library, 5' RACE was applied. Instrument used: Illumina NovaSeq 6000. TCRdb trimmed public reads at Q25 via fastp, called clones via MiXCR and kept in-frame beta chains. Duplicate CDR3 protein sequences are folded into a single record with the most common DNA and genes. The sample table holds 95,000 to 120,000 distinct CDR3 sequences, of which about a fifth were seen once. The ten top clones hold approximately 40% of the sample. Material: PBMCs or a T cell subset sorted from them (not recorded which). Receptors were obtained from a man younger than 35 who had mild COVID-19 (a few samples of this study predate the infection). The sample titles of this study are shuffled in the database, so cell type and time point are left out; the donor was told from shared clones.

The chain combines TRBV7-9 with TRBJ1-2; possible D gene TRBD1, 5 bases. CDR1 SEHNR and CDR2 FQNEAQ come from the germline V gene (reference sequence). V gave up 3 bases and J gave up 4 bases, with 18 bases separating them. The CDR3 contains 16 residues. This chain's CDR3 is CASSFPGQGLSYGYTF. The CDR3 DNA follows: TGTGCCAGCAGCTTCCCGGGCCAGGGACTGTCCTATGGCTACACCTTC.

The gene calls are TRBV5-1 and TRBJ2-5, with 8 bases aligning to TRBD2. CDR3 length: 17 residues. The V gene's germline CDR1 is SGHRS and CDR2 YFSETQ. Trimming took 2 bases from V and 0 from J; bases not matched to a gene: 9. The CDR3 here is CASSFPPAGAYQETQYF. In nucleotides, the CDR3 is TGCGCCAGCAGCTTCCCCCCAGCGGGGGCGTACCAAGAGACCCAGTACTTC.